This TCR beta chain originates from a study of blood T cell repertoires in COVID-19. Profiling relied on immunoSEQ multiplex PCR, and the TCRdb table lists in-frame clones only, not all of them. The data contain about 220,000 clones, 83% of them seen just once; the ten biggest clones take up about 2.5%. Trimming removed 0 bases at V and 8 bases at J, with 16 bases between. CDR1 and CDR2 from the germline V gene are LNHDA and SQIVND (reference sequence). The CDR3 length is 15 residues. The specimen was peripheral blood. The gene calls are TRBV19 and TRBJ1-1; D gene ambiguous. The sequence was obtained from a woman between 40 and 50 years old with active or convalescent COVID-19. This CDR3 reads CASSIDPRSNQEAFF. The CDR3 coding sequence is TGTGCCAGTAGTATAGATCCCCGGTCCAACCAAGAAGCTTTCTTT.